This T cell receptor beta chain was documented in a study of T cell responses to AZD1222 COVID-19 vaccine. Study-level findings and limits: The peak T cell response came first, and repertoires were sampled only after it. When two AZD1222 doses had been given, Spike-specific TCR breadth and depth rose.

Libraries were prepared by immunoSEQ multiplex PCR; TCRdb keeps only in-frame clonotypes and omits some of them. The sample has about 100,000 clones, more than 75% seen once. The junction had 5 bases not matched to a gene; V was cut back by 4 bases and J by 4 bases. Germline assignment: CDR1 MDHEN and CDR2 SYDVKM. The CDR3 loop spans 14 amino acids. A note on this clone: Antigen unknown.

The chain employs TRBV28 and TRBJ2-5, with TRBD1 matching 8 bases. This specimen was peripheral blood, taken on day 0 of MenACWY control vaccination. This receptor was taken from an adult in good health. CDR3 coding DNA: TGTGCCAGCAGTTCTGGACAGGGTCGAGAGACCCAGTACTTC. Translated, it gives CASSSGQGRETQYF.